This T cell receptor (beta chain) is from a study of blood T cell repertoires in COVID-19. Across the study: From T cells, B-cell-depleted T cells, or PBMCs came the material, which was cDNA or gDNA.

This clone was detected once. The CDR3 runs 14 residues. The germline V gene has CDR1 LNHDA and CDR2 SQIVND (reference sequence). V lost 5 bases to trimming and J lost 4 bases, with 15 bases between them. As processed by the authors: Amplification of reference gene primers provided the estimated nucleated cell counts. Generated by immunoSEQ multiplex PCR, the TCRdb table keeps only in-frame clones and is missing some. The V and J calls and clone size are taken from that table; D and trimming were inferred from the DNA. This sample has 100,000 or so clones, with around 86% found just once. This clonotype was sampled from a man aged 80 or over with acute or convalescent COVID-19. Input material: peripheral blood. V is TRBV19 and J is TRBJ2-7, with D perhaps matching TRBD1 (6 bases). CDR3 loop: CASSSQLRGYEQYF. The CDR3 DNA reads TGTGCCAGTAGTTCGCAGCTCAGGGGATACGAGCAGTACTTC.